This entry lists 22 T cell receptor beta chains sequenced from one sample in a study of OX40 agonist ivuxolimab in advanced cancers. The method was immunoSEQ multiplex PCR; TCRdb's version includes in-frame clones alone and lacks a portion of them. In the table there are some 74,000 clones, roughly 94% of which are singletons. The source material was CD4+ or CD8+ T cells sorted from blood, sampled in a trial of the OX40 agonist ivuxolimab. The receptors shown here come from an adult with an advanced solid tumor such as melanoma, head and neck, liver or kidney cancer.

This chain's CDR3 is CASSDKIGTEAFF. The CDR3 bases are TGTGCCAGCAGTGACAAGATTGGTACTGAAGCTTTCTTT. The V call is TRBV6-4, the J call TRBJ1-1; no reliable D call. CDR1 is MRHNA and CDR2 is SNTAGT in the germline V gene. V lost 2 bases and J lost 5, with 9 bases in between. The CDR3 consists of 13 residues.

V is TRBV7-9 and J is TRBJ2-1, with 10 bases aligning to TRBD2. CDR1 is SEHNR and CDR2 is FQNEAQ in the germline V gene (reference sequence). V lost 3 bases, J lost 1 base, and 9 bases stayed unmatched. The CDR3 spans 18 residues. CDR3 sequence (DNA): TGTGCCAGCAGCTTGTTGGCTAGCGGGAGTGGGTCCTACAATGAGCAGTTCTTC. As protein: CASSLLASGSGSYNEQFF.

The chain uses TRBV27 and TRBJ1-2; 10 nucleotides align to TRBD1. The germline V gene has CDR1 MNHEY and CDR2 SMNVEV (reference sequence). Trimming at V came to 3 bases and at J to 6 bases, leaving 10 bases not matched to a gene. The CDR3 covers 16 residues. The CDR3 DNA follows: TGTGCCAGCAGTTTTAATCCGGGACAGGGGCTTCATGGCTACACCTTC. The encoded protein is CASSFNPGQGLHGYTF.

The gene calls are TRBV7-9 and TRBJ2-3; 15 nucleotides align to TRBD2. V lost 5 bases, J lost 5 bases, and 2 bases stayed unmatched. The CDR3 has 15 residues. Germline loops: CDR1 SEHNR, CDR2 FQNEAQ (reference sequence). CDR3 residues: CASSPGLAGGDTQYF. The CDR3 DNA reads as TGTGCCAGCAGCCCGGGACTAGCGGGGGGAGATACGCAGTATTTT.

As to this clone: Mismatch with germline at one junction end may stem from a read error. The chain combines TRBV5-6 with TRBJ2-6, with D unresolved. The CDR3 contains 16 residues. Germline assignment: CDR1 SGHDT and CDR2 YYEEEE. CDR3 amino acids: CASMRTYSSGVNVLTF. Here the CDR3 DNA reads TGTGCCAGCATGAGGACCTATAGCTCTGGGGTCAACGTCCTGACTTTC.

This chain links TRBV9 with TRBJ2-7, with D unclear. Per the germline V gene, CDR1 is SGDLS and CDR2 is YYNGEE. CDR3 length equals 13 residues. Deletions cut 0 bases from V and 5 bases from J, with 9 bases between. CDR3 region: CASSVGKTNEQYF. CDR3 DNA: TGTGCCAGCAGCGTAGGTAAGACAAACGAGCAGTACTTC.

Here the CDR3 reads CASSFYRGNPANTGELFF. The CDR3 DNA is TGTGCCAGCAGTTTTTACAGGGGGAATCCCGCGAACACCGGGGAGCTGTTTTTT. The chain carries TRBV28 and TRBJ2-2; 8 bases are shared with TRBD1. The length of the CDR3 is 18 residues. V shed 3 bases, J shed 0 bases, and the junction held 9 bases outside the gene matches. Germline values: CDR1 MDHEN, CDR2 SYDVKM.

The chain uses TRBV30 and TRBJ1-1; tentative D call: TRBD1 (6 bases). V shed 5 bases and J shed 4 bases, with 14 bases lying between them. From germline, CDR1 is GTSNPN and CDR2 SVGIG (reference sequence). The CDR3 length is 13 residues. Here the CDR3 reads CAWERTVVTEAFF. Written as DNA, the CDR3 is TGTGCCTGGGAGAGGACAGTCGTCACTGAAGCTTTCTTT.

The chain couples TRBV11-3 to TRBJ2-2; no reliable D call. V was shortened by 4 bases and J by 4 bases, with 7 bases between the two germline ends. Germline CDR1 is SGHNT and CDR2 is YENEEA. The CDR3 runs to 13 residues. CDR3 coding DNA: TGTGCCAGCAGCTCCCTCCTCACCGGGGAGCTGTTTTTT. This gives the protein CASSSLLTGELFF. Full variable domain (outside the CDR3, taken from reference TRBV11-3 and TRBJ2-2): EAGVVQSPRYKIIEKKQPVAFWCNPISGHNTLYWYLQNLGQGPELLIRYENEEAVDDSQLPKDRFSAERLKGVDSTLKIQPAELGDSAVYLCASSSLLTGELFFGEGSRLTVL.

V is TRBV29-1 and J is TRBJ2-1; 9 nucleotides align to TRBD1. CDR3 length equals 17 residues. CDR1 is SQVTM and CDR2 is ANQGSEA in the germline V gene. Germline trimming cut 6 bases from V and 1 base from J; bases unmatched to any gene: 13. The CDR3 DNA sequence: TGCAGCGTCGGGGGGCGGACAGGGGCAATATCCTACAATGAGCAGTTCTTC. Translated: CSVGGRTGAISYNEQFF.

J is TRBJ1-1 and V is TRBV10-3; D is perhaps TRBD1 (5 bases). Trimming stripped 2 bases from V and 5 bases from J, with 15 bases between. The CDR3 totals 15 residues. The germline CDR1 and CDR2 sequences are ENHRY and SYGVKD. CDR3 DNA sequence: TGTGCCATCAGTGAGGCCCAGGGCAGTGGGACTGAAGCTTTCTTT. It is translated as CAISEAQGSGTEAFF.

The chain combines TRBV28 with TRBJ1-1; perhaps TRBD1 as D (5 bases). CDR1 is MDHEN and CDR2 is SYDVKM in the germline V gene. The CDR3 has 13 residues. Trimming shortened V by 5 bases and J by 4 bases, and 11 bases separated the two germline ends. DNA of the CDR3: TGTGCCAGCAGTCCCTTGGGGACCACTGAAGCTTTCTTT. This gives the protein CASSPLGTTEAFF. Based on the CDR3 plus reference TRBV28 and TRBJ1-1, the full variable domain is DVKVTQSSRYLVKRTGEKVFLECVQDMDHENMFWYRQDPGLGLRLIYFSYDVKMKEKGDIPEGYSVSREKKERFSLILESASTNQTSMYLCASSPLGTTEAFFGQGTRLTVV.

This clone appeared a single time. The chain uses TRBV5-1 and TRBJ2-1; TRBD1 is a possible D gene (5 bases). With 6 bases removed from V and 4 bases from J, the gap between germline ends came to 20 bases. The CDR3 runs to 16 residues. Germline loops: CDR1 SGHRS, CDR2 YFSETQ. DNA of the CDR3: TGCGCCAGCACCCAAACCGACAGAGGTCTTTACAATGAGCAGTTCTTC. Protein product: CASTQTDRGLYNEQFF.

V usage is TRBV7-6 and J usage is TRBJ2-1, with 8 bases that match TRBD2. Germline V gene lookup returns CDR1 SGHVS and CDR2 FNYEAQ. The junction had 3 bases not matched to a gene; V was cut back by 2 bases and J by 0 bases. There are 16 residues in the CDR3. The CDR3 here is CASSLTGGDSYNEQFF. CDR3 in DNA: TGTGCCAGCAGCTTAACGGGGGGGGACTCCTACAATGAGCAGTTCTTC.

V and J are TRBV5-6 and TRBJ2-1, with unresolved D. Germline V CDR1 and CDR2: SGHDT, YYEEEE. The CDR3 length is 13 residues. V lost 1 base and J 5 bases, leaving 7 bases between the germline ends. CDR3 nucleotide sequence: TGTGCCAGCAGCTTGTCGGGTCACAATGAGCAGTTCTTC. This codes for CASSLSGHNEQFF.

J is TRBJ1-5 and V is TRBV28, with TRBD1 identical over 7 bases. The CDR3 length is 15 residues. With V trimmed by 6 bases and J by 11 bases, 16 bases remained unmatched. CDR1 and CDR2 (germline): MDHEN, SYDVKM. CDR3 sequence: CASSGQDKTLKAQHF. The CDR3 DNA is TGTGCCAGCAGCGGACAGGACAAGACGCTTAAGGCCCAGCATTTT.

This chain joins TRBV9 and TRBJ2-1; D ambiguous. V dropped 0 bases and J dropped 9 bases, with 10 bases sitting between them. The germline CDR1 and CDR2 sequences are SGDLS and YYNGEE. This CDR3 spans 13 amino acids. The DNA of the CDR3 is TGTGCCAGCAGCGTAGCCAGCGTAGGTGAGCAGTTCTTC. Translation: CASSVASVGEQFF.

The chain combines TRBV6-1 with TRBJ2-5; 9 bases agree with TRBD2. The trim removed 6 bases at V and 5 bases at J, leaving 7 bases unmatched. The CDR3 runs 14 residues. CDR1 is MNHNS and CDR2 is SASEGT in the germline V gene. In nucleotides, the CDR3 is TGTGCCAGCAGGGGACTAGCTTTAGGGGAGACCCAGTACTTC. It translates to CASRGLALGETQYF.

The table lists this clone with a few counts. This chain links TRBV5-4 with TRBJ2-7, with a possible D match to TRBD1 (5 bases). This CDR3 region has 15 residues. Between the trimmed V and J ends, which lost 3 bases and 3 bases, there was a span of 16 bases. CDR1 is SGHNT and CDR2 is YYREEE in the germline V gene (reference sequence). The CDR3 spells CASSSVLGEYYEQYF. CDR3 nucleotide sequence: TGTGCCAGCAGCTCGGTCCTAGGGGAATACTACGAGCAGTACTTC.

This chain joins TRBV5-4 and TRBJ2-7; 8 nucleotides line up with TRBD2. CDR3 length: 14 amino acids. With 7 bases clipped from V and 4 bases from J, the junction kept 10 bases outside the gene matches. Germline CDR1 and CDR2: SGHNT and YYREEE (reference sequence). CDR3: CASSRGSGGYEQYF. The DNA for the CDR3 is TGTGCCAGCTCACGAGGGAGCGGGGGATACGAGCAGTACTTC. Together with reference TRBV5-4 and TRBJ2-7, the CDR3 gives the full variable domain: ETGVTQSPTHLIKTRGQQVTLRCSSQSGHNTVSWYQQALGQGPQFIFQYYREEENGRGNFPPRFSGLQFPNYSSELNVNALELDDSALYLCASSRGSGGYEQYFGPGTRLTVT.

The gene calls are TRBV28 and TRBJ2-1; no definite D call. V shed 4 bases and J shed 5 bases, with 9 bases lying between them. The V gene's germline CDR1 is MDHEN and CDR2 SYDVKM. The CDR3 is 13 amino acids. This chain's CDR3 is CASSSVLNNEQFF. The CDR3 DNA sequence: TGTGCCAGCAGTTCGGTCCTAAACAATGAGCAGTTCTTC. The whole variable domain, filled in from reference TRBV28 and TRBJ2-1, reads DVKVTQSSRYLVKRTGEKVFLECVQDMDHENMFWYRQDPGLGLRLIYFSYDVKMKEKGDIPEGYSVSREKKERFSLILESASTNQTSMYLCASSSVLNNEQFFGPGTRLTVL.

The chain links TRBV7-7 to TRBJ2-5; D unresolved. The V end was cut by 3 bases, the J end by 1 base, with 9 bases between. Germline CDR1 and CDR2: SSHAT and FNYEAQ (reference sequence). CDR3 length equals 14 residues. CDR3: CASSFGGSQETQYF. CDR3 bases: TGTGCCAGCAGCTTCGGCGGAAGCCAAGAGACCCAGTACTTC.